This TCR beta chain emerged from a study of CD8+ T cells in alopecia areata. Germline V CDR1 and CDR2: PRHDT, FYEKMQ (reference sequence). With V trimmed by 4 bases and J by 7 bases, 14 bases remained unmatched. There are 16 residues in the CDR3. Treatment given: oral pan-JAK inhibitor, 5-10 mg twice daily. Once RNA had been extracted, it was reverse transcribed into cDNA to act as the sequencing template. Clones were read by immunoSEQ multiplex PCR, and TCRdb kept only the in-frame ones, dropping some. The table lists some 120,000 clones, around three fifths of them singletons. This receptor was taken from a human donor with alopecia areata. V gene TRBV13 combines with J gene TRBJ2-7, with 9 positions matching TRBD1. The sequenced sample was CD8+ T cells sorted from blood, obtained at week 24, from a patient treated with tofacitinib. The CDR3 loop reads CASSSQLGTGSGEQYF. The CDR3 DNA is TGTGCCAGCAGCTCCCAGTTGGGGACAGGGTCGGGGGAGCAGTACTTC.